Each of the 23 T cell receptor beta chains below was sequenced from the same sample in a study of cytomegalovirus exposure and HLA in healthy donors. The table came from immunoSEQ multiplex PCR; TCRdb's copy has only in-frame clones and leaves some out. The sample carries about 180,000 clones, roughly 85% recorded once. Sequenced sample: PBMCs. The receptors originated from a man aged 18 to 30 in good health and CMV-seropositive.

V and J are TRBV19 and TRBJ2-2; no reliable D call. V lost 7 bases, J lost 2 bases, and 11 bases lay in between. The V gene's germline CDR1 is LNHDA and CDR2 SQIVND (reference sequence). The CDR3 runs 14 residues. CDR3: CASTEEYNTGELFF. As DNA, the CDR3 is TGTGCCAGTACCGAGGAATACAACACCGGGGAGCTGTTTTTT.

This chain uses TRBV5-4 with TRBJ2-1; D possibly corresponds to TRBD2 (7 bases). CDR1 SGHNT and CDR2 YYREEE come from the germline V gene (reference sequence). CDR3 length: 19 residues. V was trimmed by 4 bases and J by 0 bases, leaving 23 bases between them. CDR3 sequence (DNA): TGTGCCAGCAGCCCCCGGGACACGGGGGGCACAAGCTCCTACAATGAGCAGTTCTTC. This translates into CASSPRDTGGTSSYNEQFF.

CDR3 loop: CASSNTGNYGYTF. The CDR3 DNA reads TGCGCCAGCAGCAATACAGGGAATTATGGCTACACCTTC. The chain links TRBV5-1 to TRBJ1-2, with D maybe TRBD1 (6 bases). This CDR3 contains 13 residues. Germline values: CDR1 SGHRS, CDR2 YFSETQ. Trimming took 4 bases from V and 5 from J, leaving 12 bases between them.

This clone was observed a few times. The chain recombines TRBV7-9 with TRBJ2-7; D not resolved. Trimming left V 5 bases short and J 7 bases short, with 12 bases between. The CDR3 is 12 residues long. Per germline, CDR1 SEHNR and CDR2 FQNEAQ (reference sequence). The CDR3 DNA reads as TGTGCCAGCAGCGGAGCAATGTTAGAGCAGTACTTC. This translates into CASSGAMLEQYF.

This clone has a single count. V gene TRBV5-4 combines with J gene TRBJ2-5, with TRBD2 matching 8 bases. This CDR3 is 17 amino acids long. V lost 4 bases and J lost 0; bases outside the gene matches: 11. The germline gives CDR1 SGHNT, CDR2 YYREEE (reference sequence). The CDR3 nucleotides are TGTGCCAGCAGCCCCACCCCAACTAGCGGACACCAAGAGACCCAGTACTTC. Translated, it gives CASSPTPTSGHQETQYF.

The chain recombines TRBV9 with TRBJ2-7; 8 nucleotides line up with TRBD2. Germline assignment: CDR1 SGDLS and CDR2 YYNGEE. This CDR3 is built from 15 residues. Trimming cost V 4 bases and J 4 bases; bases outside gene matches: 10. This CDR3 is CASSLTGGGMYEQYF. DNA of the CDR3: TGTGCCAGCAGCCTCACCGGGGGGGGTATGTACGAGCAGTACTTC.

The chain employs TRBV5-4 and TRBJ1-1, with 8 positions matching TRBD1. The length of the CDR3 is 14 residues. CDR1 is SGHNT and CDR2 is YYREEE in the germline V gene (reference sequence). V lost 5 bases to trimming and J lost 3 bases; unmatched junction nucleotides: 6. CDR3 residues: CASRQGQEDTEAFF. The DNA of the CDR3 is TGTGCCAGCAGGCAGGGACAGGAGGACACTGAAGCTTTCTTT.

V gene TRBV9 combines with J gene TRBJ2-3; TRBD2 matches at 11 bases. Germline loops: CDR1 SGDLS, CDR2 YYNGEE. Trimming at V came to 0 bases and at J to 1 base, leaving 7 bases not matched to a gene. CDR3 size: 18 residues. The chain's CDR3 is CASSVGLAGGSGTDTQYF. The CDR3 bases are TGTGCCAGCAGCGTAGGGCTAGCGGGAGGTTCGGGCACAGATACGCAGTATTTT.

The chain couples TRBV5-6 to TRBJ2-1; no definite D call. Trimming pared 3 bases from V and 5 bases from J, leaving 6 bases between. In germline, CDR1 is SGHDT, CDR2 YYEEEE. The CDR3 covers 12 residues. The CDR3 DNA follows: TGTGCCAGCAGCTCCAGTGACAATGAGCAGTTCTTC. This codes for CASSSSDNEQFF.

The chain has TRBV7-9 and TRBJ1-4; 7 positions agree with TRBD1. Germline V CDR1 and CDR2: SEHNR, FQNEAQ (reference sequence). V lost 5 bases and J lost 3; bases outside the gene matches: 6. The CDR3 consists of 15 residues. Here the CDR3 DNA reads TGTGCCAGCAGCCCCCGACAGGGTGCTAATGAAAAACTGTTTTTT. As protein: CASSPRQGANEKLFF.

V usage is TRBV29-1 and J usage is TRBJ2-7; D perhaps matches TRBD2 (6 bases). The CDR3 consists of 13 residues. The V end was cut by 1 base, the J end by 7 bases, with 14 bases between. In germline, CDR1 is SQVTM, CDR2 ANQGSEA. The CDR3 coding sequence is TGCAGCGTTGAAGGCCGGGGGTCTGATGAGCAGTACTTC. Translation gives CSVEGRGSDEQYF.

The chain recombines TRBV2 with TRBJ2-7; D remains ambiguous. V was shortened by 3 bases and J by 0 bases, with 6 bases between the two germline ends. Per the germline V gene, CDR1 is SNHLY and CDR2 is FYNNEI. This CDR3 comprises 13 residues. In nucleotides, the CDR3 is TGTGCCAGCAGTGACGGTGGCTCCTACGAGCAGTACTTC. Protein: CASSDGGSYEQYF.

V gene TRBV18 combines with J gene TRBJ1-5; D may be TRBD1 (5 bases). Trimming shortened V by 2 bases and J by 3 bases, and 11 bases separated the two germline ends. Germline CDR1 KGHSH, CDR2 LQKENI. The CDR3 covers 15 residues. CDR3 nucleotides: TGTGCCAGCTCACCATTGCAGGGCAACAATCAGCCCCAGCATTTT. It codes for CASSPLQGNNQPQHF.

CDR3 nucleotide sequence: TGTGCCATCAGTGAGCCGGAGCGGCACTCCTACAATGAGCAGTTCTTC. This sequence encodes CAISEPERHSYNEQFF. The chain recombines TRBV10-3 with TRBJ2-1; D possibly corresponds to TRBD2 (5 bases). This CDR3 contains 16 residues. Germline lookup yields CDR1 ENHRY and CDR2 SYGVKD. V shed 2 bases and J shed 0 bases, with 11 bases lying between them.

This clone was picked up one time. The chain links TRBV28 to TRBJ2-1, with 12 bases fitting TRBD2. Unmatched junction bases numbered 12, after V lost 6 bases and J lost 3 bases. Germline assignment: CDR1 MDHEN and CDR2 SYDVKM. The length of the CDR3 is 18 residues. For the CDR3, the DNA is TGTGCCAGCAGGGGCCTTAGGCTAGCGGGGGGGCTCTACAATGAGCAGTTCTTC. Translating gives CASRGLRLAGGLYNEQFF.

This clone has just a few counts. The gene calls are TRBV5-1 and TRBJ1-2; D call uncertain. Trimming stripped 0 bases from V and 2 bases from J, with 8 bases between. The CDR3 extends over 14 amino acids. CDR1 is SGHRS and CDR2 is YFSETQ in the germline V gene. CDR3 protein: CASSLDLLNYGYTF. DNA for the CDR3: TGCGCCAGCAGCTTGGACTTACTGAACTATGGCTACACCTTC.

The chain couples TRBV14 to TRBJ1-2; D uncertain. V shed 5 bases and J shed 4 bases, with 11 bases lying between them. The germline gives CDR1 SGHDN, CDR2 FVKESK. The CDR3 totals 13 residues. The CDR3 nucleotides read TGTGCCAGCAGCGGTCAGGCGACCTATGGCTACACCTTC. Translating it yields CASSGQATYGYTF.

DNA for the CDR3: TGTGCCAGCAGCTTAGTCGAGTCAGGGAACACTGAAGCTTTCTTT. It translates to CASSLVESGNTEAFF. The V and J genes are TRBV7-9 and TRBJ1-1, with D unresolved. Germline V gives CDR1 SEHNR, CDR2 FQNEAQ (reference sequence). The CDR3 spans 15 residues. Trimming removed 1 base from V and 1 base from J, with 10 bases in between. The variable domain in full, with the rest retrieved from reference TRBV7-9 and TRBJ1-1, is DTGVSQNPRHKITKRGQNVTFRCDPISEHNRLYWYRQTLGQGPEFLTYFQNEAQLEKSRLLSDRFSAERPKGSFSTLEIQRTEQGDSAMYLCASSLVESGNTEAFFGQGTRLTVV.

The V gene is TRBV11-2, the J gene TRBJ1-3, with 7 bases matching TRBD1. Germline lookup yields CDR1 SGHAT and CDR2 FQNNGV. The trim removed 5 bases at V and 0 bases at J, leaving 4 bases unmatched. CDR3 size: 15 residues. The CDR3 bases are TGTGCCAGCAGCCCGGGACAGTTCTCTGGAAACACCATATATTTT. Translation: CASSPGQFSGNTIYF.

The chain couples TRBV25-1 to TRBJ1-4; 10 nucleotides match TRBD1. The trim removed 8 bases at V and 7 bases at J, leaving 13 bases unmatched. CDR1 is MGHDK, CDR2 SYGVNS, per germline. CDR3 length: 16 amino acids. In nucleotides, the CDR3 is TGTGCCAGCGGCCAGGGACAGGGGAAATTAGGTGAAAAACTGTTTTTT. Amino acid sequence: CASGQGQGKLGEKLFF.

The rearrangement uses TRBV27 and TRBJ2-7; D remains ambiguous. Trimming cost V 5 bases and J 3 bases, with 11 bases left between them. Germline-derived CDR1 and CDR2 are MNHEY and SMNVEV (reference sequence). This CDR3 spans 13 amino acids. CDR3 sequence (DNA): TGTGCCAGCAGTCATGGGCCCAACTACGAGCAGTACTTC. Protein product: CASSHGPNYEQYF.

CDR3 nucleotide sequence: TGTGCCAGCAGTTCGTACTCCGGGACAGGGGGCCTCTATGGCTACACCTTC. It yields the protein CASSSYSGTGGLYGYTF. The V gene is TRBV28, the J gene TRBJ1-2, with 12 bases identical to TRBD1. The CDR3 is 17 residues long. The junction had 10 bases not matched to a gene; V was cut back by 4 bases and J by 4 bases. CDR1 is MDHEN, CDR2 SYDVKM, per germline.

The chain couples TRBV7-3 to TRBJ2-1; a possible D gene is TRBD2 (5 bases). Germline values: CDR1 SGHTA, CDR2 FQGTGA. CDR3 length equals 14 residues. V was trimmed by 2 bases and J by 6 bases, leaving 11 bases between them. In DNA form, the CDR3 reads TGTGCCAGCAGCTTAGTCGCCGGGGTCAATGAGCAGTTCTTC. Its protein product is CASSLVAGVNEQFF.